This T cell receptor beta chain was captured by sequencing in a study of human T cells and chemical hapten exposure. CDR3 length: 13 amino acids. CDR1 is SQVTM, CDR2 ANQGSEA, per germline. V gave up 6 bases and J gave up 6 bases; unmatched junction bases: 4. TCRdb independently ran MiXCR on the RACE reads; one entry per CDR3 protein. This table has some 100,000 distinct CDR3 sequences, 9.2% appearing once. A remark on this clonotype: Its antigen is undetermined.

Stated time point: patch test 2, 6 weeks after DPC sensitization. The treatment is: therapeutic diphenylcyclopropenone sensitization with weekly scalp DPC. The starting material, unfractionated whole blood, was used for total RNA extraction. The study's findings and limits: It was expanded TCRs that formed significantly more large CDR3 similarity clusters than controls did. More PT1 expanded TCRs went with higher patch test scores. Sensitization with DPC brought no change to TCRs above 1 in 1000 in frequency.

Sample: whole blood, taken in connection with sensitization to the hapten diphenylcyclopropenone (DPC). The chain links TRBV29-1 to TRBJ1-6; 8 bases fit TRBD1. The clonotype was recovered from a middle-aged woman with alopecia areata. Some clones in this sample may be carry-over from other donors' samples. CDR3 DNA: TGCAGCGTCCGGGACAGGAGTAATTCACCCCTCCACTTT. Its protein product is CSVRDRSNSPLHF. Full variable domain (rest looked up from reference TRBV29-1 and TRBJ1-6): SAVISQKPSRDICQRGTSLTIQCQVDSQVTMMFWYRQQPGQSLTLIATANQGSEATYESGFVIDKFPISRPNLTFSTLTVSNMSPEDSSIYLCSVRDRSNSPLHFGNGTRLTVT.